This paragraph reports one T cell receptor (beta chain). This sample was included in a study of blood T cell repertoires in COVID-19. About the research overall: From the United States, Italy and Spain came samples of acute and convalescent COVID-19. T cells, B-cell-depleted T cells, or PBMCs provided the cDNA or gDNA that served as material.

The length of the CDR3 is 15 residues. Germline CDR1 MNHEY, CDR2 SVGEGT. Losses at the gene ends were 0 bases for V and 7 bases for J; bases not matched to a gene: 2. Authors' processing steps: For nucleated cells, counts were estimated from reference gene primer amplification. Clones were read by immunoSEQ multiplex PCR, and TCRdb kept only the in-frame ones, dropping some. The V and J calls and the clone size are those of that table, but D and trimming were determined from the DNA. This table holds about 190,000 clones, approximately 80% found once. The chain employs TRBV6-2 or TRBV6-3 and TRBJ1-4, with TRBD1 matching over 10 bases. The sample comprised peripheral blood. This receptor was taken from a man between 45 and 60 years old who had recovered from COVID-19. The DNA of the CDR3 is TGTGCCAGCAGTTACTCGACAGGGGGCTCTGAAAAACTGTTTTTT. This codes for CASSYSTGGSEKLFF.